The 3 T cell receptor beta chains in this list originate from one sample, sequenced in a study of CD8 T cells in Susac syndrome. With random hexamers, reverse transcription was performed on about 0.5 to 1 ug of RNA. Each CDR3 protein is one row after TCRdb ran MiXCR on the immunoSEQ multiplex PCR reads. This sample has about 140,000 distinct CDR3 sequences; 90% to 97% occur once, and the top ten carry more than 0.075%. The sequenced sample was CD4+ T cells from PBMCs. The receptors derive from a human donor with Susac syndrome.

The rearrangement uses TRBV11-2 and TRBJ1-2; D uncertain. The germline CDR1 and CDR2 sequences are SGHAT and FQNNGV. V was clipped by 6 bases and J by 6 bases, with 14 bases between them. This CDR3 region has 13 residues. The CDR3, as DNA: TGTGCCAGCAGTCCATCTGGGCGCCATGGCTACACCTTC. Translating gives CASSPSGRHGYTF.

CDR3 region: CASSPGDRVSSGANVLTF. The CDR3, as DNA: TGTGCCAGCAGCCCCGGGGACAGGGTCAGCTCTGGGGCCAACGTCCTGACTTTC. This rearrangement joins TRBV5-4 to TRBJ2-6; 9 bases map to TRBD1. The CDR3 runs 18 residues. With V trimmed by 4 bases and J by 0 bases, 8 bases remained unmatched. Per the germline V gene, CDR1 is SGHNT and CDR2 is YYREEE (reference sequence).

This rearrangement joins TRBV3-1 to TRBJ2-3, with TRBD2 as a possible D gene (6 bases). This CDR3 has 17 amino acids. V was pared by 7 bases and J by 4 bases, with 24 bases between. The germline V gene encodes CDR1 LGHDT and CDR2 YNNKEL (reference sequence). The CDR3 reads CASTLSLASTYSDTQYF. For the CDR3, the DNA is TGTGCCAGCACCTTATCCCTAGCGTCGACCTACTCAGATACGCAGTATTTT.